This T cell receptor beta chain was sequenced during a study of cytotoxic CD8 clonotypes in ibrutinib-treated CLL. Broader study findings: Clonality correlated strongly with circulating CD8+ T cells and exceeded age-matched healthy donors at baseline.

Investigators sought sequencing depths of between 1 in 200,000 and 1 in 1 million T cells. Sequencing used immunoSEQ multiplex PCR; TCRdb keeps in-frame clones, though not all of them. The profile shows approximately 200,000 clones, around three quarters of them singletons. A remark on this clone: The antigen remains unidentified.

This TCR was sampled from a human donor with chronic lymphocytic leukemia. Sample: PBMCs, taken after 24 months of ibrutinib treatment.

The CDR3 loop reads CASSLGTSGSYNEQFF. In nucleotides, the CDR3 is TGCGCCAGCAGCCTAGGGACTAGCGGCTCCTACAATGAGCAGTTCTTC. The chain uses TRBV5-1 and TRBJ2-1, with TRBD2 matching 11 bases. The ends lost 4 bases at V and 0 bases at J; junction bases unmatched: 3. The CDR3 contains 16 residues. Germline CDR1 SGHRS, CDR2 YFSETQ.